These T cell receptor beta chains were read from a single sample in a study of blood T cells in healthy people across ages. TCRdb reprocessed the 5' RACE reads via MiXCR and lists one record per CDR3 protein. This table holds roughly 790,000 distinct CDR3 sequences, roughly 45% found once. Input material: blood. These receptors were collected from a woman in her fifties or sixties in good health. Each CDR3 is given with its conserved first and last residue. A D gene is named only where the DNA matches it firmly. Clone size is given for some rows only: seen once, a few or many times, or a class if the clone is expanded.

j_call: TRBJ1-5; clone_size: NA; v_call: TRBV10-3; d_call: TRBD1; cdr3_aa: CAISQGQGNQPQHF; cdr3_nt: TGTGCCATCAGCCAAGGACAGGGCAATCAGCCCCAGCATTTT
j_call: TRBJ1-2; clone_size: few; v_call: TRBV20-1; d_call: NA; cdr3_aa: CSATGNSYGYTF; cdr3_nt: TGCAGTGCTACAGGAAACTCCTATGGCTACACCTTC
j_call: TRBJ2-1; clone_size: NA; v_call: TRBV7-2; d_call: TRBD2; cdr3_aa: CASSLALAEYNEQFF; cdr3_nt: TGTGCCAGCAGCTTAGCACTAGCGGAATACAATGAGCAGTTCTTC
j_call: TRBJ1-1; clone_size: NA; v_call: TRBV30; d_call: NA; cdr3_aa: CAWSLEVNTEAFF; cdr3_nt: TGTGCCTGGAGTTTGGAGGTGAACACTGAAGCTTTCTTT
j_call: TRBJ2-3; clone_size: NA; v_call: TRBV20-1; d_call: NA; cdr3_aa: CSAPTAVGTDTQYF; cdr3_nt: TGCAGTGCTCCGACAGCCGTCGGCACAGATACGCAGTATTTT
j_call: TRBJ2-6; clone_size: few; v_call: TRBV12-3/TRBV12-4; d_call: NA; cdr3_aa: CASSLVFGTAGANVLTF; cdr3_nt: TGTGCCAGCAGTTTAGTATTCGGGACTGCTGGGGCCAACGTCCTGACTTTC
j_call: TRBJ1-2; clone_size: many; v_call: TRBV7-2; d_call: NA; cdr3_aa: CASSLAEWGYTF; cdr3_nt: TGTGCCAGCAGCTTAGCGGAATGGGGCTACACCTTC
j_call: TRBJ2-5; clone_size: few; v_call: TRBV10-3; d_call: NA; cdr3_aa: CAISGTGIAPVQYF; cdr3_nt: TGTGCCATCAGTGGCACAGGGATAGCCCCAGTACAGTACTTC
j_call: TRBJ1-2; clone_size: NA; v_call: TRBV7-9; d_call: NA; cdr3_aa: CASTFFVDNYGYTF; cdr3_nt: TGTGCCAGCACCTTTTTCGTGGACAACTATGGCTACACCTTC
j_call: TRBJ1-1; clone_size: NA; v_call: TRBV6-6; d_call: TRBD1; cdr3_aa: CASSIGQGLNTEAFF; cdr3_nt: TGTGCCAGCAGCATAGGACAGGGTTTGAACACTGAAGCTTTCTTT
j_call: TRBJ2-5; clone_size: few; v_call: TRBV2; d_call: NA; cdr3_aa: CASSVGRRAETQYF; cdr3_nt: TGTGCCAGCAGTGTCGGTCGGAGGGCGGAGACCCAGTACTTC
j_call: TRBJ2-5; clone_size: few; v_call: TRBV20-1; d_call: NA; cdr3_aa: CSILSPLGQYF; cdr3_nt: TGCAGTATCCTCTCCCCTCTTGGGCAGTACTTC
j_call: TRBJ2-3; clone_size: few; v_call: TRBV6-5; d_call: TRBD1; cdr3_aa: CASSYSTGTGGIRGPDTQYF; cdr3_nt: TGTGCCAGCAGTTACTCGACCGGGACAGGGGGCATACGAGGACCAGATACGCAGTATTTT
j_call: TRBJ1-1; clone_size: NA; v_call: TRBV20-1; d_call: NA; cdr3_aa: CSTQDTTEAFF; cdr3_nt: TGCAGCACACAGGACACCACTGAAGCTTTCTTT
j_call: TRBJ1-6; clone_size: few; v_call: TRBV20-1; d_call: NA; cdr3_aa: CSARPEGRGSPLHF; cdr3_nt: TGCAGTGCTAGACCGGAGGGGCGCGGTTCACCCCTCCACTTT
j_call: TRBJ2-1; clone_size: NA; v_call: TRBV25-1; d_call: TRBD2; cdr3_aa: CASSYAGDYQETQFF; cdr3_nt: TGTGCCAGCAGTTACGCGGGAGACTACCAAGAGACCCAGTTCTTC
j_call: TRBJ2-3; clone_size: NA; v_call: TRBV20-1; d_call: TRBD2; cdr3_aa: CSATSSGGDTDTQYF; cdr3_nt: TGCAGTGCTACCTCTAGCGGGGGGGACACAGATACGCAGTATTTT
j_call: TRBJ2-5; clone_size: few; v_call: TRBV10-3; d_call: NA; cdr3_aa: CAIGGPGTGGETQYF; cdr3_nt: TGTGCCATCGGAGGCCCGGGTACTGGCGGGGAGACCCAGTACTTC
j_call: TRBJ2-7; clone_size: NA; v_call: TRBV11-2; d_call: NA; cdr3_aa: CASSLGPTIAGIEQYF; cdr3_nt: TGTGCCAGCAGCTTAGGACCGACTATAGCAGGGATCGAGCAGTACTTC
j_call: TRBJ1-2; clone_size: NA; v_call: TRBV19; d_call: TRBD1; cdr3_aa: CASFRWGQGPNYGYTF; cdr3_nt: TGTGCCAGTTTCCGGTGGGGACAGGGCCCTAACTATGGCTACACCTTC
j_call: TRBJ2-3; clone_size: NA; v_call: TRBV15; d_call: NA; cdr3_aa: CATSRDLSATDTQYF; cdr3_nt: TGTGCCACCAGCAGAGATCTTTCCGCAACAGATACGCAGTATTTT
j_call: TRBJ2-1; clone_size: few; v_call: TRBV7-8; d_call: NA; cdr3_aa: CASSLVGWLSSYNEQFF; cdr3_nt: TGTGCCAGCAGCCTGGTTGGTTGGCTGTCCTCCTACAATGAGCAGTTCTTC
j_call: TRBJ1-6; clone_size: NA; v_call: TRBV9; d_call: NA; cdr3_aa: CASSVGRDDNSPLHF; cdr3_nt: TGTGCCAGCAGCGTAGGCAGGGACGATAATTCACCCCTCCACTTT
j_call: TRBJ1-5; clone_size: NA; v_call: TRBV20-1; d_call: TRBD1; cdr3_aa: CSARTGSNQPQHF; cdr3_nt: TGCAGTGCGAGGACAGGGAGCAATCAGCCCCAGCATTTT
j_call: TRBJ2-4; clone_size: few; v_call: TRBV20-1; d_call: NA; cdr3_aa: CSAGLSGDIQYF; cdr3_nt: TGCAGTGCTGGCCTTTCAGGAGACATTCAGTACTTC
j_call: TRBJ1-1; clone_size: NA; v_call: TRBV13; d_call: NA; cdr3_aa: CASSLNTGTEAFF; cdr3_nt: TGTGCCAGCAGCTTAAATACGGGGACTGAAGCTTTCTTT
j_call: TRBJ2-5; clone_size: NA; v_call: TRBV4-2; d_call: TRBD2; cdr3_aa: CASSQLWEGFQSGEQYF; cdr3_nt: TGTGCCAGCAGCCAATTGTGGGAGGGCTTCCAATCGGGTGAGCAGTACTTC
j_call: TRBJ2-7; clone_size: NA; v_call: TRBV6-1; d_call: NA; cdr3_aa: CASSEGVRRVGEQYF; cdr3_nt: TGTGCCAGCAGTGAAGGAGTACGCAGGGTCGGCGAGCAGTACTTC
j_call: TRBJ2-1; clone_size: NA; v_call: TRBV6-5; d_call: NA; cdr3_aa: CASRQGKGETQFF; cdr3_nt: TGTGCCAGCAGGCAGGGCAAAGGAGAGACCCAGTTCTTC
j_call: TRBJ1-6; clone_size: few; v_call: TRBV19; d_call: NA; cdr3_aa: CASSTAGGPSPLHF; cdr3_nt: TGTGCCAGTAGTACTGCAGGCGGGCCCTCACCCCTCCACTTT
j_call: TRBJ2-2; clone_size: NA; v_call: TRBV7-7; d_call: TRBD2; cdr3_aa: CASSQKSSGGTGELFF; cdr3_nt: TGTGCTAGCAGCCAAAAGTCTAGCGGAGGGACCGGGGAGCTGTTTTTT
j_call: TRBJ1-1; clone_size: NA; v_call: TRBV18; d_call: TRBD1; cdr3_aa: CASSLGTENTEAFF; cdr3_nt: TGTGCCAGCTCACTAGGGACAGAGAACACTGAAGCTTTCTTT
j_call: TRBJ1-2; clone_size: NA; v_call: TRBV30; d_call: NA; cdr3_aa: CAWSALRGFHGYTF; cdr3_nt: TGTGCCTGGAGTGCATTAAGGGGTTTTCATGGCTACACCTTC
j_call: TRBJ2-1; clone_size: NA; v_call: TRBV20-1; d_call: TRBD2; cdr3_aa: CSARGGRKGEQFF; cdr3_nt: TGCAGTGCTAGAGGCGGGAGGAAGGGCGAGCAGTTCTTC
j_call: TRBJ2-3; clone_size: few; v_call: TRBV2; d_call: NA; cdr3_aa: CAIQGDGGRTDTQYF; cdr3_nt: TGTGCCATCCAAGGGGACGGGGGGCGCACAGATACGCAGTATTTT
j_call: TRBJ2-1; clone_size: NA; v_call: TRBV6-2/TRBV6-3; d_call: NA; cdr3_aa: CASTPAEAYNEQFF; cdr3_nt: TGTGCCAGCACTCCTGCGGAGGCCTACAATGAGCAGTTCTTC
j_call: TRBJ1-4; clone_size: NA; v_call: TRBV6-2/TRBV6-3; d_call: NA; cdr3_aa: CANSYSVAISRGEKLFF; cdr3_nt: TGTGCCAACAGTTACTCGGTCGCGATTAGCCGGGGTGAAAAACTGTTTTTT
j_call: TRBJ1-6; clone_size: NA; v_call: TRBV28; d_call: TRBD1; cdr3_aa: CASTLGTGSSPLHF; cdr3_nt: TGTGCCAGCACCCTTGGGACAGGTTCTTCACCCCTCCACTTT
j_call: TRBJ2-5; clone_size: NA; v_call: TRBV7-3; d_call: NA; cdr3_aa: CASSPVPYGETQYF; cdr3_nt: TGTGCCAGCAGCCCAGTGCCGTACGGGGAGACCCAGTACTTC
j_call: TRBJ1-5; clone_size: NA; v_call: TRBV6-5; d_call: NA; cdr3_aa: CASSYAGSQPQHF; cdr3_nt: TGTGCCAGCAGTTACGCCGGGAGCCAGCCCCAGCATTTT
j_call: TRBJ2-7; clone_size: once; v_call: TRBV7-2; d_call: TRBD2; cdr3_aa: CASSKGRESYEQYF; cdr3_nt: TGTGCCAGCAGCAAGGGGAGGGAGTCCTACGAGCAGTACTTC
j_call: TRBJ2-3; clone_size: NA; v_call: TRBV7-8; d_call: NA; cdr3_aa: CASSLRDPKSTDTQYF; cdr3_nt: TGTGCCAGCAGCTTAAGGGACCCAAAAAGCACAGATACGCAGTATTTT
j_call: TRBJ2-3; clone_size: NA; v_call: TRBV20-1; d_call: TRBD2; cdr3_aa: CSARRTSVDTQYF; cdr3_nt: TGCAGTGCTAGAAGGACTAGCGTGGATACGCAGTATTTT
j_call: TRBJ2-1; clone_size: few; v_call: TRBV12-3/TRBV12-4; d_call: TRBD2; cdr3_aa: CASRLSGGAYNEQFF; cdr3_nt: TGTGCCAGCAGACTTAGCGGGGGGGCCTACAATGAGCAGTTCTTC
j_call: TRBJ2-1; clone_size: NA; v_call: TRBV3-1; d_call: TRBD1; cdr3_aa: CASSLGQGADEQFF; cdr3_nt: TGTGCCAGCAGCCTTGGACAGGGGGCCGATGAGCAGTTCTTC
j_call: TRBJ1-6; clone_size: once; v_call: TRBV20-1; d_call: NA; cdr3_aa: CSARKGGSSYNSPLHF; cdr3_nt: TGCAGTGCTAGGAAGGGCGGGAGTTCTTATAATTCACCCCTCCACTTT
j_call: TRBJ1-1; clone_size: NA; v_call: TRBV5-1; d_call: NA; cdr3_aa: CASSQRATRETEAFF; cdr3_nt: TGCGCCAGCAGCCAGAGGGCCACCCGTGAAACTGAAGCTTTCTTT
j_call: TRBJ2-1; clone_size: NA; v_call: TRBV3-1; d_call: TRBD2; cdr3_aa: CASSQTGGGAGNEQFF; cdr3_nt: TGTGCCAGCAGCCAAACTGGCGGGGGGGCCGGGAATGAGCAGTTCTTC
j_call: TRBJ2-3; clone_size: many; v_call: TRBV29-1; d_call: NA; cdr3_aa: CSVDTDTQYF; cdr3_nt: TGCAGCGTTGACACAGATACGCAGTATTTT
j_call: TRBJ2-1; clone_size: NA; v_call: TRBV20-1; d_call: NA; cdr3_aa: CSAGGEHLFFGQFF; cdr3_nt: TGCAGTGCTGGGGGAGAACACCTATTCTTCGGGCAGTTCTTC
j_call: TRBJ2-7; clone_size: few; v_call: TRBV7-2; d_call: TRBD2; cdr3_aa: CASSASGGPPYEQYF; cdr3_nt: TGTGCCAGCAGCGCAAGCGGGGGGCCCCCCTACGAGCAGTACTTC
j_call: TRBJ2-1; clone_size: many; v_call: TRBV29-1; d_call: TRBD1; cdr3_aa: CSLNNPGRGQDEQFF; cdr3_nt: TGCAGCTTAAACAACCCAGGCAGGGGGCAGGATGAGCAGTTCTTC
j_call: TRBJ2-7; clone_size: NA; v_call: TRBV29-1; d_call: NA; cdr3_aa: CSVRRGNSYEQYF; cdr3_nt: TGCAGCGTTCGGCGCGGGAATTCTTACGAGCAGTACTTC
j_call: TRBJ2-5; clone_size: many; v_call: TRBV9; d_call: NA; cdr3_aa: CASSVGGTTETQYF; cdr3_nt: TGTGCCAGCAGCGTAGGAGGGACCACGGAGACCCAGTACTTC
j_call: TRBJ2-3; clone_size: NA; v_call: TRBV7-9; d_call: NA; cdr3_aa: CASSFLTGLGTDTQYF; cdr3_nt: TGTGCCAGCAGCTTTCTGACGGGTTTGGGCACAGATACGCAGTATTTT
j_call: TRBJ2-7; clone_size: NA; v_call: TRBV11-1; d_call: NA; cdr3_aa: CASSSDTGALSEQYF; cdr3_nt: TGTGCCAGCAGCTCCGATACGGGGGCGCTTAGCGAGCAGTACTTC
j_call: TRBJ2-1; clone_size: NA; v_call: TRBV12-3/TRBV12-4; d_call: NA; cdr3_aa: CASSFSEQFF; cdr3_nt: TGTGCCAGCAGTTTCTCTGAGCAGTTCTTC
j_call: TRBJ2-7; clone_size: NA; v_call: TRBV3-1; d_call: NA; cdr3_aa: CASSQDRSPEQYF; cdr3_nt: TGTGCCAGCAGCCAAGATAGATCCCCCGAGCAGTACTTC
j_call: TRBJ1-4; clone_size: NA; v_call: TRBV6-2/TRBV6-3; d_call: TRBD1; cdr3_aa: CASSPVQGIGEKLFF; cdr3_nt: TGTGCCAGCAGCCCCGTACAGGGGATTGGAGAAAAACTGTTTTTT
j_call: TRBJ1-1; clone_size: NA; v_call: TRBV6-2/TRBV6-3; d_call: NA; cdr3_aa: CASSYPTANTEAFF; cdr3_nt: TGTGCCAGCAGTTACCCGACAGCTAACACTGAAGCTTTCTTT